The entry below describes one TCR beta chain. Methods used by the authors: Amplification from reference gene primers served as the basis for estimated nucleated cell counts. Sequenced by immunoSEQ multiplex PCR; TCRdb stores in-frame clones only, minus some. The DNA was the basis for D and trimming; V, J and clone size are from that table. The table shows about 250,000 clones, with approximately 79% occurring only once. This specimen belongs to a study of blood T cell repertoires in COVID-19. Overall study: Spain, Italy and the United States supplied samples that represented acute and convalescent COVID-19. T cells, B-cell-depleted T cells, or PBMCs supplied cDNA or gDNA.

V was trimmed by 4 bases and J by 3 bases, leaving 13 bases between them. This CDR3 has 13 amino acids. The germline CDR1 and CDR2 sequences are GTSNPN and SVGIG (reference sequence). The sample taken for sequencing was peripheral blood. The J gene is TRBJ2-7, the V gene TRBV30, with D perhaps matching TRBD1 (5 bases). This TCR came from a woman aged 40 to 55 with active or convalescent COVID-19. CDR3 DNA: TGTGCCTGGAAAGAAGGGGCGAGCTACGAGCAGTACTTC. This translates into CAWKEGASYEQYF.